These T cell receptor beta chains were read from a single sample in a study of CD8 T cells in Susac syndrome. MiXCR was run by TCRdb on the immunoSEQ multiplex PCR reads, yielding one entry per CDR3 protein. Of about 170,000 distinct CDR3 sequences in the sample, roughly 92% were seen once. The sample was CD4+ T cells from PBMCs. The receptors come from a human donor with multiple sclerosis. The conserved cysteine and the conserved F or W are not part of the CDR3 here. A D gene is named only where the DNA matches it firmly. Rows give clone size only sometimes, using once, few, many, or a class for an expanded clone.

V	D	length	J	size	CDR3
TRBV19	TRBD2	14	TRBJ2-3	NA	ASSSRLAAGGDTQY
TRBV10-2	NA	14	TRBJ2-1	NA	ASSGRGASLYNEQF
TRBV5-1	NA	13	TRBJ1-2	NA	ASSRATEGNYGYT
TRBV3-1	TRBD2	14	TRBJ2-3	NA	ASSQAGLAGTDTQY
TRBV10-3	NA	12	TRBJ1-2	once	AISQGAGNYGYT
TRBV18	NA	11	TRBJ2-1	NA	ASSQAEYNEQF
TRBV5-8	NA	12	TRBJ1-2	NA	ASSLGRPVRGYT
TRBV5-1	NA	12	TRBJ2-7	NA	ASSLQAGGWEQY
TRBV3-1	NA	12	TRBJ2-4	NA	ASSQDPLPGIQY
TRBV2	NA	10	TRBJ1-1	once	AIEGQGKVAF
TRBV7-3	TRBD2	18	TRBJ2-4	NA	ASSSRTSGRPTRAKNIQY
TRBV24-1	NA	11	TRBJ2-5	once	ATSAEFSETQY
TRBV18	NA	12	TRBJ1-2	NA	ASSPQDSNYGYT
TRBV19	TRBD1	13	TRBJ2-1	once	ASRISRDREDEQF
TRBV12-3/TRBV12-4	NA	13	TRBJ1-4	NA	ASSSRGRFNEKLF
TRBV7-9	NA	12	TRBJ1-6	once	ASSLAPFDSPLH
TRBV7-9	NA	15	TRBJ2-2	NA	ASSPVGRTTNTGELF
TRBV6-5	NA	11	TRBJ2-5	once	ASSLVGKETQY
TRBV5-1	TRBD1	12	TRBJ2-7	NA	ASSPDRSRYEQY
TRBV12-5	NA	9	TRBJ2-3	NA	ASGLGDTQY
TRBV5-6	TRBD1	11	TRBJ1-2	once	ASSGQGALGYT
TRBV7-6	TRBD2	12	TRBJ2-1	NA	ASSNGLAGAEQF
TRBV30	NA	11	TRBJ1-1	NA	AWSATFNTEAF
TRBV2	TRBD1	11	TRBJ1-5	NA	ASDRVWGQPQH
TRBV12-3/TRBV12-4	TRBD2	12	TRBJ2-3	NA	ASSLTSVGDTQY
TRBV23-1	TRBD2	16	TRBJ2-1	NA	ASSQLRGTSGPYNEQF
TRBV19	NA	11	TRBJ1-5	NA	ARGTEPDQPQH
TRBV19	NA	14	TRBJ1-5	NA	ASIRSYDSIHQPQH